Below, one TCR beta chain is given with its context. Antigen: not known. The germline V gene has CDR1 MDHEN and CDR2 SYDVKM. V shed 2 bases and J shed 3 bases, with 10 bases lying between them. The CDR3 runs 14 residues. Stated treatment: 15 to 20 received Ad26.COV2.S at low or high dose, single or two shots; a few received placebo; per-sample allocation not given. The samples were gathered on day 63 after the first injection of vaccine or placebo. Using immunoSEQ multiplex PCR, the repertoire was profiled, and TCRdb retains in-frame clones only, with some absent. Of more than 300,000 clones listed, around four fifths are singletons. The record originates from a study of Ad26.COV2.S vaccination and SARS-CoV-2 variants. General study results and limits: Non-spike TCR breadth showed similarity between vaccine and placebo recipients. Measurements of TCR breadth and depth may have given underestimates of the total T cell responses.

The receptor comes from a person aged 18-65 years who received the Ad26.COV2.S COVID-19 vaccine or a placebo. This specimen consisted of peripheral blood, obtained in a trial of Ad26.COV2.S vaccine versus placebo. The rearrangement links TRBV28 to TRBJ1-1, with D unresolved. CDR3 sequence: CASSLDIMYTEAFF. CDR3 in DNA: TGTGCCAGCAGTTTAGACATTATGTACACTGAAGCTTTCTTT.